This T cell receptor (beta chain) appears in the sequencing data of a study of blood T cell repertoires in COVID-19. Study summary: Samples of COVID-19 (acute and convalescent) were obtained from the United States, Italy and Spain. Sample material is recorded as cDNA or gDNA derived from T cells, B-cell-depleted T cells, or PBMCs.

CDR1 and CDR2 (germline): LNHDA, SQIVND (reference sequence). This CDR3 is built from 13 residues. Trimming left V 6 bases short and J 5 bases short, with 13 bases between. This clone was observed a handful of times. In the source study's methods: Counts of nucleated cells, estimated from reference gene primer amplification, were obtained. The data were produced by immunoSEQ multiplex PCR, yet TCRdb's version contains in-frame clones alone and is incomplete. V and J calls plus clone size are reproduced from that table; the DNA served to infer D and trimming. The profile shows tens of thousands of clones, roughly 80% of them singletons.

This TCR derives from a woman in her 70s with acute or convalescent COVID-19. The specimen sequenced was peripheral blood. This chain joins TRBV19 and TRBJ1-2; tentatively, D is TRBD1 (5 bases). The CDR3 sequence: CASSPLGGYGYTF. The CDR3 region has the DNA TGTGCCAGTAGCCCACTTGGGGGGTATGGCTACACCTTC.